One sample yielded the 2 T cell receptor beta chains listed below, sequenced in a study of OX40 agonist ivuxolimab in advanced cancers. Profiled with immunoSEQ multiplex PCR; TCRdb holds only in-frame clones, not every one. The sample lists 11,000 or so clones; 77% were seen once. The sample was CD4+ or CD8+ T cells sorted from blood, taken in a trial of the OX40 agonist ivuxolimab. The receptors stem from an adult with an advanced solid tumor such as melanoma, head and neck, liver or kidney cancer.

The rearrangement uses TRBV2 and TRBJ2-1, with a possible D match to TRBD2 (6 bases). From germline, CDR1 is SNHLY and CDR2 FYNNEI. This CDR3 is built from 11 residues. V lost 10 bases and J 9 bases, leaving 13 bases between the germline ends. DNA of the CDR3: TGTGCCACCAAGACTAGAATTGAGCAGTTCTTC. Translated: CATKTRIEQFF. Complete variable domain (other parts from reference TRBV2 and TRBJ2-1): EPEVTQTPSHQVTQMGQEVILRCVPISNHLYFYWYRQILGQKVEFLVSFYNNEISEKSEIFDDQFSVERPDGSNFTLKIRSTKLEDSAMYFCATKTRIEQFFGPGTRLTVL.

The V gene is TRBV2, the J gene TRBJ2-3; TRBD1 matches 12 bases. The CDR3 spans 15 residues. Germline lookup yields CDR1 SNHLY and CDR2 FYNNEI. Unmatched junction bases numbered 5, after V lost 8 bases and J lost 2 bases. The CDR3 sequence: CASFPGQGATDTQYF. The CDR3 DNA reads TGTGCCAGCTTTCCGGGACAGGGGGCCACAGATACGCAGTATTTT.